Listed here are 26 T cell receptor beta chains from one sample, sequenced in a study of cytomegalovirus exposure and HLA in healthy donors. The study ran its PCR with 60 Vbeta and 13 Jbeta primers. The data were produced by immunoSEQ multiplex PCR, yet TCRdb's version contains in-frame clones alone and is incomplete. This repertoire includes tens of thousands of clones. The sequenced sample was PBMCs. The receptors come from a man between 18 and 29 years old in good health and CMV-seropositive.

The CDR3 sequence: CASSPELNTEAFF. DNA of the CDR3: TGTGCCAGCTCACCCGAGCTGAACACTGAAGCTTTCTTT. The chain links TRBV18 to TRBJ1-1; D is unclear. V was cut by 3 bases and J by 0 bases, with 5 bases left in between. The CDR3 has 13 residues. Germline V lookup: CDR1 KGHSH, CDR2 LQKENI.

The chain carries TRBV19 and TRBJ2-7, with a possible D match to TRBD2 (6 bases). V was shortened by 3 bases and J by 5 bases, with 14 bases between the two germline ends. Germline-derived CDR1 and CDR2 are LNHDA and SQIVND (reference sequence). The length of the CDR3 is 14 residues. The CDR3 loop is CASSIGQGGNEQYF. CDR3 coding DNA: TGTGCCAGTAGTATCGGGCAGGGAGGTAACGAGCAGTACTTC.

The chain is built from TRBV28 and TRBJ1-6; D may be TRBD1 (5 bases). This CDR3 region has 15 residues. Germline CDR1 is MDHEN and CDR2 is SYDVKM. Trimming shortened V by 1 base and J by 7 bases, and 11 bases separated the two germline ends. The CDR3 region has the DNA TGTGCCAGCAGTTTATTGGCAGGGCGGAATTCACCCCTCCACTTT. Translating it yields CASSLLAGRNSPLHF.

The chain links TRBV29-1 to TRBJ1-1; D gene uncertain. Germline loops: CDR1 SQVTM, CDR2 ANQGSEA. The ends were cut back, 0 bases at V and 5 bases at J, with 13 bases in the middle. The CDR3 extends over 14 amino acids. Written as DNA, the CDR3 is TGCAGCGTTGAAGATTTGGATGCGCGGACTGAAGCTTTCTTT. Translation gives CSVEDLDARTEAFF.

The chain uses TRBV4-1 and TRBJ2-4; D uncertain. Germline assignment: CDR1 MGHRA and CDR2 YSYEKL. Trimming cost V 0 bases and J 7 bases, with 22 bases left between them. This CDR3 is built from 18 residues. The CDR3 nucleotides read TGCGCCAGCAGCCAAGAAGTAGGTCGGCACCACACTAAGAACATTCAGTACTTC. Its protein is CASSQEVGRHHTKNIQYF.

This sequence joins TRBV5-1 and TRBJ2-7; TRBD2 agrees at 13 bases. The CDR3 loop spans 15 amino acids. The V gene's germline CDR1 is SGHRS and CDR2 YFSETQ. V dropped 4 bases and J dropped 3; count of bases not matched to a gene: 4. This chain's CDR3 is CASSLGTSGNYEQYF. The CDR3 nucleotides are TGCGCCAGCAGCCTCGGGACTAGCGGGAACTACGAGCAGTACTTC.

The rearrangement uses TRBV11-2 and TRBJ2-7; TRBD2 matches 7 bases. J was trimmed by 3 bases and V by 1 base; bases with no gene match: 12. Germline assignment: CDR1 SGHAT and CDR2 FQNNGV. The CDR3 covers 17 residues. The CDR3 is CASSLASGPGGFYEQYF. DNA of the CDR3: TGTGCCAGCAGCTTAGCCTCGGGGCCGGGAGGCTTCTACGAGCAGTACTTC. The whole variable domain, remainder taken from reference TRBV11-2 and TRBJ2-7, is EAGVAQSPRYKIIEKRQSVAFWCNPISGHATLYWYQQILGQGPKLLIQFQNNGVVDDSQLPKDRFSAERLKGVDSTLKIQPAKLEDSAVYLCASSLASGPGGFYEQYFGPGTRLTVT.

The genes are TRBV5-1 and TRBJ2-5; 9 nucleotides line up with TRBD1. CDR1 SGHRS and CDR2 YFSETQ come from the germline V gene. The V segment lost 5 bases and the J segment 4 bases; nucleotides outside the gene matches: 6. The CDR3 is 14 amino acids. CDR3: CASRTGGKGETQYF. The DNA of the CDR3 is TGCGCCAGCAGGACAGGGGGAAAGGGAGAGACCCAGTACTTC.

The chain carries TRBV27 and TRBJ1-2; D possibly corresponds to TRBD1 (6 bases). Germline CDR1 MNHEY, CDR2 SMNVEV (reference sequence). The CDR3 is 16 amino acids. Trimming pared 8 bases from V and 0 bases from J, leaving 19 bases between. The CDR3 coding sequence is TGTGCCAGCCCACCTCGGGGACACCCAGCTAACTATGGCTACACCTTC. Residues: CASPPRGHPANYGYTF.

The DNA of the CDR3 is TGTGCCAGCAGCAAGGACACAGGGAACACTGAAGCTTTCTTT. Translated: CASSKDTGNTEAFF. The chain has TRBV7-9 and TRBJ1-1, with a possible D match to TRBD1 (5 bases). Germline assignment: CDR1 SEHNR and CDR2 FQNEAQ (reference sequence). The CDR3 totals 14 residues. Trimming removed 5 bases at V and 1 base at J, with 11 bases between.

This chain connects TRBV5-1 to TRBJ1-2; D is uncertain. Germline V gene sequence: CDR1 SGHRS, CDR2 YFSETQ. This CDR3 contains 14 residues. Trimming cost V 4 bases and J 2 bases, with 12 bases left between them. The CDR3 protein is CASSPGTANYGYTF. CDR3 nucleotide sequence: TGCGCCAGCAGCCCAGGTACGGCCAACTATGGCTACACCTTC. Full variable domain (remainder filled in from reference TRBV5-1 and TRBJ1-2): KAGVTQTPRYLIKTRGQQVTLSCSPISGHRSVSWYQQTPGQGLQFLFEYFSETQRNKGNFPGRFSGRQFSNSRSEMNVSTLELGDSALYLCASSPGTANYGYTFGSGTRLTVV.

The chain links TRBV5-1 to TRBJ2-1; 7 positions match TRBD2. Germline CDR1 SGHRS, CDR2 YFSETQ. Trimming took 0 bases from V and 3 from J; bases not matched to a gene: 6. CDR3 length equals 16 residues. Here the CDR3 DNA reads TGCGCCAGCAGCTTGGCCGGTACTAGCGTCTACAATGAGCAGTTCTTC. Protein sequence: CASSLAGTSVYNEQFF.

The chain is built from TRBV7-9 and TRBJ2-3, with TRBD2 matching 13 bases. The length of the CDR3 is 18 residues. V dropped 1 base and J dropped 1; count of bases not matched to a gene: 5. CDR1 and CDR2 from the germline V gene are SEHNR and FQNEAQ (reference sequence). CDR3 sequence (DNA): TGTGCCAGCAGCTTAGGGGGACTAGCGGGATACGGCACAGATACGCAGTATTTT. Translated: CASSLGGLAGYGTDTQYF.

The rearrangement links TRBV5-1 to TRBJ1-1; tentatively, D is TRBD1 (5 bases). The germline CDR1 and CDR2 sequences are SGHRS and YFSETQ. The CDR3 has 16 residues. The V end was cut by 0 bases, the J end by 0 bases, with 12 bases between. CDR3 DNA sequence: TGCGCCAGCAGCTTGGGATCAGGGCCCCTGAACACTGAAGCTTTCTTT. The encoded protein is CASSLGSGPLNTEAFF.

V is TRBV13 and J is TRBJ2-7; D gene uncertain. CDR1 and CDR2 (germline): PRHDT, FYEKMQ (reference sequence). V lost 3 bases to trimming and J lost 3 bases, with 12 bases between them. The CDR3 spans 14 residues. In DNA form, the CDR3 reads TGTGCCAGCAGCTTCCCGGGTTTTAGCTACGAGCAGTACTTC. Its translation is CASSFPGFSYEQYF.

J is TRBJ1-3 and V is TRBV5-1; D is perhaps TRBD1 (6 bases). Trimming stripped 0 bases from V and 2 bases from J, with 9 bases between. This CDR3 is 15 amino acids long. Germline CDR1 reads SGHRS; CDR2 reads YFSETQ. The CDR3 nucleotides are TGCGCCAGCAGCTTGGAGGGGACAACTGGAAACACCATATATTTT. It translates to CASSLEGTTGNTIYF.

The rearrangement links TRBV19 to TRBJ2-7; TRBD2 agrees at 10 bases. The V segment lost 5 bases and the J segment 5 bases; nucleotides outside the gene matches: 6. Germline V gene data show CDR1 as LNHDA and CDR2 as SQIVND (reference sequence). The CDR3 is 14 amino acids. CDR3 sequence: CASSGTSGINEQYF. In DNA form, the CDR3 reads TGTGCCAGTAGTGGAACTAGCGGGATTAACGAGCAGTACTTC.

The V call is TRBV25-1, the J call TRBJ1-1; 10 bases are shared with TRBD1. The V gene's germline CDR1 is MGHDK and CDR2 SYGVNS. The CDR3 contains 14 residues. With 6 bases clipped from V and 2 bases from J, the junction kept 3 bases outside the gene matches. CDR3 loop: CASRGDRGNTEAFF. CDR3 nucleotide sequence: TGTGCCAGCAGGGGGGACAGGGGCAACACTGAAGCTTTCTTT.

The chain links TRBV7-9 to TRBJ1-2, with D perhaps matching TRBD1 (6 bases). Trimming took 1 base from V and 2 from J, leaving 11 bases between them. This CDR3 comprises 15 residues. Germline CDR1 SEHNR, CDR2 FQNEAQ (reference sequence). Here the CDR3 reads CASSLGGQQNYGYTF. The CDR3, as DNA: TGTGCCAGCAGCTTAGGCGGACAGCAGAACTATGGCTACACCTTC.

CDR3: CASSPTGDNKEEQYF. The CDR3 nucleotides are TGTGCCAGCTCACCGACAGGGGATAACAAGGAGGAGCAGTACTTC. V and J are TRBV18 and TRBJ2-7; 8 nucleotides line up with TRBD1. The germline gives CDR1 KGHSH, CDR2 LQKENI. With V trimmed by 3 bases and J by 7 bases, 11 bases remained unmatched. The CDR3 is 15 amino acids.

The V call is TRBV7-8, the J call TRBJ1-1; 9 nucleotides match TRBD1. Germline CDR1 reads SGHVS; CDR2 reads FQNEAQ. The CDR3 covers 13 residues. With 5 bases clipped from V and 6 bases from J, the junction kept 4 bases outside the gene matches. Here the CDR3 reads CASSPYRGPEAFF. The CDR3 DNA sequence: TGTGCCAGCAGCCCATACAGGGGGCCTGAAGCTTTCTTT.

The CDR3 is CASSLHGGRPSYNEQFF. Written as DNA, the CDR3 is TGTGCCAGCAGTTTGCACGGGGGGCGCCCCTCCTACAATGAGCAGTTCTTC. The rearrangement links TRBV27 to TRBJ2-1; possible D gene TRBD2, 7 bases. The length of the CDR3 is 17 residues. The germline CDR1 and CDR2 sequences are MNHEY and SMNVEV (reference sequence). Trimming left V 3 bases short and J 0 bases short, with 15 bases between.

CDR3 in DNA: TGTGCCAGCAGCGTACGCAAGGGAGATGGTTATAATTCACCCCTCCACTTT. Translating it yields CASSVRKGDGYNSPLHF. The rearrangement joins TRBV7-2 to TRBJ1-6; D not resolved. The CDR3 runs 17 residues. V shed 5 bases and J shed 4 bases, with 18 bases lying between them. Germline CDR1 and CDR2: SGHTA and FQGNSA.

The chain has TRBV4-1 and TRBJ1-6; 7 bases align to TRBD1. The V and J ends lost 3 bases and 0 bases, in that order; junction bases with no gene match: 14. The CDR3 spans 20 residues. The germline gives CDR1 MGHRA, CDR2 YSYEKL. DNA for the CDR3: TGCGCCAGCAGCCACCGAGGAGGGGGCCCCAGCAGCTCCTATAATTCACCCCTCCACTTT. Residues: CASSHRGGGPSSSYNSPLHF.

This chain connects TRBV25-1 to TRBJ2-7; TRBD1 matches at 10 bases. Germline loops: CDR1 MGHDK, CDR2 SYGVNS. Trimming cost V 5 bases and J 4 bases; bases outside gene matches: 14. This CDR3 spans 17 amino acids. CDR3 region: CASSRTVGDRGGYEQYF. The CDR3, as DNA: TGTGCCAGCAGTCGCACCGTCGGGGACAGGGGAGGGTACGAGCAGTACTTC.

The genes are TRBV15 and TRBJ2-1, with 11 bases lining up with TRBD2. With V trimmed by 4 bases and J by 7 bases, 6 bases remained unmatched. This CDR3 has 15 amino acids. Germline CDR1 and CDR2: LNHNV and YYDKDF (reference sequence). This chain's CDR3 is CATSISGRAANEQFF. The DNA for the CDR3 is TGTGCCACCAGCATTAGCGGGAGGGCCGCAAATGAGCAGTTCTTC. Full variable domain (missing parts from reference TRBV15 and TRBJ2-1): DAMVIQNPRYQVTQFGKPVTLSCSQTLNHNVMYWYQQKSSQAPKLLFHYYDKDFNNEADTPDNFQSRRPNTSFCFLDIRSPGLGDTAMYLCATSISGRAANEQFFGPGTRLTVL.